This T cell receptor beta chain was recovered during a study of blood T cell repertoires in COVID-19 (TCRdb year 2020). At the level of the whole study: Samples from collaborators originated in the United States, Italy and Spain and spanned both the acute and convalescent phases of COVID-19. Subjects who had been exposed to COVID-19, were actively infected with it, or had recovered from it provided the deeply sampled blood TCRbeta repertoires that made up the dataset. The prospective study material was composed of cDNA or gDNA derived from T cells, B-cell-depleted T cells, or PBMCs. The repertoires were released in a freely available public database intended as a resource for research on the immune response to SARS-CoV-2. HLA class I and class II types, where available, came from metadata supplied by the sample provider rather than from assay-based typing. Samples were obtained from the ongoing ImmuneRACE study (first 160 participants) and from roughly 1,300 subjects provided by 6 global collaborators. A de-identified subject ID, COVID-19 status, age in years and sex were almost always included in the sample metadata.

On this clone itself: Which antigen it targets is not known. Qualities for individual bases were not recorded, and no much larger clone is one base off.

Enrolling through a virtual design, the prospective study's participants ranged in age from roughly 18 to 95 years and lived across approximately 25 United States geographic areas. To assign participants to cohorts, the prospective study relied on clinical history that participants themselves reported in a screening survey and a study questionnaire. For ImmuneRACE Cohort 3, a participant was defined as recovered based on two consecutive negative NP/OP PCR tests, clearance by a healthcare professional, or resolution of symptoms. In the prospective study, mobile phlebotomists collected whole blood, serum and a nasopharyngeal or oropharyngeal swab from each participant. Participants in the prospective study had the option to provide additional blood draws and questionnaires over a roughly 2-month period. Prospective study blood samples were shipped either frozen or at room temperature before DNA extraction.

TCRbeta CDR3 regions were amplified from genomic DNA by means of the immunoSEQ Assay, a bias-controlled multiplex PCR. Processing in the source paper ran as follows. The number of nucleated cells in each sample was estimated from the amplification of reference gene primers within the assay. To quantify the absolute abundance of each unique TCRbeta CDR3 rearrangement, sequence reads were collapsed and filtered. For each sample, productive Simpson clonality was calculated as the square root of Simpson's diversity index across productive rearrangements. What TCRdb holds here is the immuneACCESS table cut down to in-frame rearrangements. Part of the clones is not present; checked against another copy, under half of the missing clones reflect an unresolved V gene, and the others are unexplained. D and trimming were read from the DNA, whereas the V and J calls and clone size are those reported in that table. The sample data list a few hundred thousand clones, and roughly nine tenths of these were observed just once. Clones ranked in the top ten supply 0.95% to 1.2% of the sample.

Broader findings and caveats from the paper: How much clinical and demographic metadata was included differed by source and by participant, and the metadata was provided uncurated.

The sequenced sample consisted of PBMCs or T cells enriched from blood (not recorded which). The TCR was taken from a man aged 30-40 years who had recovered from COVID-19.

The bases are TGTGCCTGGAGCCCCGTCAGGGGTCAGCCCCAGCATTTT. It translates as CAWSPVRGQPQHF. The V and J genes are TRBV30 and TRBJ1-5, and perhaps TRBD1 as D gene, on 6 matching bases. CDR1 and CDR2 were assigned from the germline V gene (reference sequence) as GTSNPN and SVGIG. CDR3 length: 13 amino acids, cysteine to phenylalanine. The only DNA kept is the CDR3, 39 bases in frame from the first base. V and J lose 3 bases and 6 bases, and a span of 12 bases separates them. Joined to the reference TRBV30 and TRBJ1-5 proteins, this CDR3 gives the full variable domain: SQTIHQWPATLVQPVGSPLSLECTVEGTSNPNLYWYRQAAGRGLQLLFYSVGIGQISSEVPQNLSASRPQDRQFILSSKKLLLSDSGFYLCAWSPVRGQPQHFGDGTRLSIL.